This T cell receptor beta chain was captured by sequencing in a study of OX40 agonist ivuxolimab in advanced cancers. Concerning this clone: Its antigen remains unknown.

J was trimmed by 3 bases and V by 0 bases; bases with no gene match: 6. The V gene's germline CDR1 is SGHRS and CDR2 YFSETQ. This CDR3 comprises 16 residues. Assay: immunoSEQ multiplex PCR; the TCRdb copy retains only in-frame clones and omits some. The repertoire holds approximately 26,000 clones, roughly 88% seen once, with approximately 49% in the top ten. Study-level points and caveats: Certain nonresponders likewise exhibited a low normalized T-cell clonal expansion.

Autoimmune disease history or systemic immunosuppression disqualified patients. Sequenced material: CD4+ or CD8+ T cells sorted from blood, taken in a trial of the OX40 agonist ivuxolimab. The chain is built from TRBV5-1 and TRBJ2-7; TRBD2 agrees at 10 bases. This TCR was sampled from an adult with an advanced solid tumor such as melanoma, head and neck, liver or kidney cancer. DNA for the CDR3: TGCGCCAGCAGCTTGGGGCTAGCGGGGGACTTCTACGAGCAGTACTTC. This sequence encodes CASSLGLAGDFYEQYF.